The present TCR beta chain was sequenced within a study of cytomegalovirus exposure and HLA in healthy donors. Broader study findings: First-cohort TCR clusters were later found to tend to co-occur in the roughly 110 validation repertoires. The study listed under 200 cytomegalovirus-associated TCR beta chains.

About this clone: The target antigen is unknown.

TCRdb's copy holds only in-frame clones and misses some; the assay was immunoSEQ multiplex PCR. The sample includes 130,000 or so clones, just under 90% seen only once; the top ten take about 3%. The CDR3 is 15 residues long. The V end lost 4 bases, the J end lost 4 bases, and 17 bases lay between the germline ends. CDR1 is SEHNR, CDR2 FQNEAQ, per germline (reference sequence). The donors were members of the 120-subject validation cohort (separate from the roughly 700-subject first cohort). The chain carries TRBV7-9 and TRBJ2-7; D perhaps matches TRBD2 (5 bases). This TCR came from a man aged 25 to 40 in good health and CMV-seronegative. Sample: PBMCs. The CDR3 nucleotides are TGTGCCAGCAGCTCCCCGCTTGCGGGCAGTTACGAGCAGTACTTC. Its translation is CASSSPLAGSYEQYF.